These 32 T cell receptor beta chains came from one sample sequenced in a study of T-cell reconstitution after alpha-beta-depleted transplantation in children. A TCRbeta library incorporating unique molecular identifiers was prepared. One entry per CDR3 protein, called by TCRdb with MiXCR from the PCR reads. The table records hundreds of thousands of distinct CDR3 sequences, more than 9% of them present only once. This sample comprised peripheral blood, obtained 180 days after TCRalphabeta/CD19-depleted stem cell transplant. The source of these receptors is a male patient aged 2-9 years who had a stem cell transplant for chronic granulomatous disease, so the T cells may come from the graft donor.

The table lists this clonotype with a few counts. J is TRBJ2-6 and V is TRBV20-1; maybe TRBD2 (5 bases). This CDR3 is built from 18 residues. Trimming cost V 3 bases and J 0 bases, with 18 bases left between them. Germline CDR1 and CDR2: DFQATT and SNEGSKA (reference sequence). The CDR3, as DNA: TGCAGTGCTAGGTTCACCGGACTTTTCTACTCTGGGGCCAACGTCCTGACTTTC. Translating gives CSARFTGLFYSGANVLTF.

This clonotype appeared many times. The V and J genes are TRBV7-9 and TRBJ2-7, with 8 bases that match TRBD2. Germline CDR1 is SEHNR and CDR2 is FQNEAQ (reference sequence). The CDR3 is made up of 16 amino acids. V gave up 1 base and J gave up 0 bases; unmatched junction bases: 5. CDR3: CASSLGTSPSSYEQYF. The CDR3 nucleotides read TGTGCCAGCAGCTTAGGGACTAGCCCGAGCTCCTACGAGCAGTACTTC.

This clonotype was counted ten times or more. This rearrangement joins TRBV5-8 to TRBJ2-1; D might be TRBD2 (7 bases). The germline gives CDR1 SGHTS, CDR2 YDEGEE. Deletions cut 2 bases from V and 11 bases from J, with 14 bases between. This CDR3 region has 13 residues. The CDR3 spells CASSFGRGLQQFF. CDR3 bases: TGTGCCAGCAGCTTTGGGCGGGGGCTACAGCAGTTCTTC.

This clonotype has at least ten counts. The V call is TRBV29-1, the J call TRBJ1-5, with a weak D call TRBD1 (5 bases). Germline loops: CDR1 SQVTM, CDR2 ANQGSEA. The V end lost 7 bases, the J end lost 4 bases, and 11 bases lay between the germline ends. The CDR3 length is 12 residues. CDR3 region: CSAGGGNQPQHF. As DNA, the CDR3 is TGCAGCGCCGGGGGAGGAAATCAGCCCCAGCATTTT.

This clonotype has ten or more counts. The chain uses TRBV4-2 and TRBJ2-5; 10 bases are a match to TRBD2. V was clipped by 0 bases and J by 2 bases; unmatched bases: 6. The CDR3 extends over 17 amino acids. In germline, CDR1 is LGHNA, CDR2 YNFKEQ. CDR3 DNA sequence: TGTGCCAGCAGCCAAGATGTTAGCGGGGGGAAACAAGAGACCCAGTACTTC. It is translated as CASSQDVSGGKQETQYF.

In this sample, this clonotype turned up many times. The rearrangement links TRBV5-1 to TRBJ1-4; D gene uncertain. The CDR3 has 14 amino acids. V was shortened by 0 bases and J by 0 bases, with 3 bases between the two germline ends. Germline V gene data show CDR1 as SGHRS and CDR2 as YFSETQ. The CDR3 is CASSLGTTNEKLFF. The CDR3 DNA sequence: TGCGCCAGCAGCTTGGGCACAACTAATGAAAAACTGTTTTTT.

This clonotype showed up many times. The genes are TRBV9 and TRBJ2-1; the match to TRBD2 covers 9 bases. Trimming took 4 bases from V and 2 from J; bases not matched to a gene: 7. The germline gives CDR1 SGDLS, CDR2 YYNGEE. CDR3 length: 16 amino acids. The CDR3 bases are TGTGCCAGCAGCACGTTTAGCGGGAGCACCTACAATGAGCAGTTCTTC. Residues: CASSTFSGSTYNEQFF.

This clonotype appeared many times. The chain uses TRBV20-1 and TRBJ2-1, with no clear D. The germline gives CDR1 DFQATT, CDR2 SNEGSKA (reference sequence). The length of the CDR3 is 14 residues. The ends were cut back, 3 bases at V and 4 bases at J, with 13 bases in the middle. The CDR3 bases are TGCAGTGCTAGTGGTGATGGAGAATACAATGAGCAGTTCTTC. It encodes CSASGDGEYNEQFF.

Many counts were recorded for this clonotype. The CDR3 is CASTPGILRSEQFF. CDR3 coding DNA: TGTGCCAGCACCCCTGGTATTCTGCGTAGTGAGCAGTTCTTC. The chain recombines TRBV12-3 or TRBV12-4 with TRBJ2-1; D is uncertain. V lost 7 bases to trimming and J lost 9 bases, with 19 bases between them. The CDR3 sequence is 14 residues long.

This chain connects TRBV18 to TRBJ2-1, with a tentative D call TRBD2 (6 bases). CDR1 and CDR2 from the germline V gene are KGHSH and LQKENI. The CDR3 consists of 15 residues. Between the trimmed V and J ends, which lost 0 bases and 7 bases, there was a span of 13 bases. The CDR3 DNA is TGTGCCAGCTCACCACCGGGCCGGGAGTGGAATGAGCAGTTCTTC. Translated: CASSPPGREWNEQFF.

At least ten counts were recorded for this clonotype. The gene calls are TRBV20-1 and TRBJ2-2; D might be TRBD2 (6 bases). The CDR3 extends over 14 amino acids. Trimming pared 2 bases from V and 6 bases from J, leaving 13 bases between. Germline V lookup: CDR1 DFQATT, CDR2 SNEGSKA (reference sequence). This CDR3 is CSARSPERAGELFF. CDR3 bases: TGCAGTGCTAGATCCCCAGAGCGGGCCGGGGAGCTGTTTTTT.

In regard to this clonotype: A clone one base away is much larger, so this may be a read error. The chain uses TRBV20-1 and TRBJ2-7, with TRBD2 identical over 9 bases. CDR1 DFQATT and CDR2 SNEGSKA come from the germline V gene (reference sequence). The CDR3 is 16 residues long. The CDR3 sequence: CCARRSGRTLTYEQYF. The CDR3 DNA reads as TGCTGTGCTAGGCGGAGCGGGAGGACCCTCACCTACGAGCAGTACTTC.

This clonotype was seen a handful of times. The rearrangement joins TRBV27 to TRBJ2-6; D unclear. The CDR3 has 14 amino acids. CDR1 MNHEY and CDR2 SMNVEV come from the germline V gene (reference sequence). Trimming cost V 4 bases and J 0 bases, with 4 bases left between them. DNA of the CDR3: TGTGCCAGCAGTTCCCTCTCTGGGGCCAACGTCCTGACTTTC. Its protein product is CASSSLSGANVLTF.

The sample holds many counts of this clonotype. The rearrangement joins TRBV12-3 or TRBV12-4 to TRBJ1-5; TRBD1 might be the D (6 bases). With 7 bases removed from V and 2 bases from J, the gap between germline ends came to 24 bases. This CDR3 region has 18 residues. Here the CDR3 reads CASMSDSNPLGGNQPQHF. The CDR3, as DNA: TGTGCCAGCATGTCGGACAGTAATCCCCTAGGCGGCAATCAGCCCCAGCATTTT.

This clonotype was seen repeatedly, ten times or more. The J gene is TRBJ2-1, the V gene TRBV14; possibly TRBD1 or TRBD2 for D (6 bases each). Germline-derived CDR1 and CDR2 are SGHDN and FVKESK. Between the trimmed V and J ends, which lost 1 base and 9 bases, there was a span of 19 bases. CDR3 size: 16 residues. The DNA for the CDR3 is TGTGCCAGCAGCCAAGGCCCGGGGGCCCTACGCGGTGAGCAGTTCTTC. This codes for CASSQGPGALRGEQFF.

This clonotype was counted many times. The V call is TRBV24-1, the J call TRBJ2-2; TRBD2 is a possible D gene (5 bases). Germline lookup yields CDR1 KGHDR and CDR2 SFDVKD. The CDR3 length is 15 residues. V shed 7 bases and J shed 0 bases, with 11 bases lying between them. CDR3 protein: CATRGERPNTGELFF. The CDR3 DNA follows: TGTGCCACCAGGGGAGAGAGGCCGAACACCGGGGAGCTGTTTTTT.

The genes are TRBV5-6 and TRBJ2-3, with D possibly called TRBD1 or TRBD2 (5 bases each). Germline values: CDR1 SGHDT, CDR2 YYEEEE. CDR3 size: 16 residues. V was shortened by 4 bases and J by 4 bases, with 19 bases between the two germline ends. For the CDR3, the DNA is TGTGCCAGCAGCATGACCGGGACCTATGGGGCAGATACGCAGTATTTT. It translates to CASSMTGTYGADTQYF.

This clonotype was detected only a few times. CDR3 in DNA: TGTGCCACCAGAACAGGGAGTTCCTACGAGCAGTACTTC. Amino acid sequence: CATRTGSSYEQYF. The chain recombines TRBV19 with TRBJ2-7, with D tentatively TRBD1 (6 bases). Trimming removed 10 bases from V and 1 base from J, with 14 bases in between. This CDR3 is built from 13 residues. Germline CDR1 reads LNHDA; CDR2 reads SQIVND (reference sequence).

This clonotype was recorded at least ten times. The chain couples TRBV18 to TRBJ2-7, with D unresolved. The V and J ends lost 3 bases and 2 bases respectively, with 5 bases between them. CDR3 size: 12 residues. Germline V gene data show CDR1 as KGHSH and CDR2 as LQKENI. The CDR3 spells CASSPKAYEQYF. Written as DNA, the CDR3 is TGTGCCAGCTCACCTAAGGCCTACGAGCAGTACTTC.

This clonotype was counted ten times or more. The V and J genes are TRBV5-1 and TRBJ1-6; no firm D call. Deletions cut 0 bases from V and 6 bases from J, with 7 bases between. CDR3 length: 14 amino acids. Looked up from germline, CDR1 is SGHRS and CDR2 is YFSETQ. CDR3 in amino acids: CASSLEIPNSPLHF. The CDR3, as DNA: TGCGCCAGCAGCTTGGAGATCCCTAATTCACCCCTCCACTTT.

This clonotype was seen at least ten times. This chain connects TRBV7-9 to TRBJ2-5, with TRBD2 as a possible D gene (5 bases). The CDR3 consists of 13 residues. V was clipped by 1 base and J by 10 bases, with 13 bases between them. From germline, CDR1 is SEHNR and CDR2 FQNEAQ (reference sequence). In nucleotides, the CDR3 is TGTGCCAGCAGCTTAGTCTTCCACGAGGGCCAGTACTTC. It yields the protein CASSLVFHEGQYF.

This clonotype was seen at least ten times. The rearrangement uses TRBV7-2 and TRBJ2-7; tentatively, D is TRBD1 or TRBD2 (7 bases each). Trimming removed 5 bases from V and 1 base from J, with 21 bases in between. The CDR3 has 17 amino acids. Per germline, CDR1 SGHTA and CDR2 FQGNSA. The CDR3 nucleotides read TGTGCCAGCAGCAACGACAGGGCTAGCGGATTTTCCTACGAGCAGTACTTC. As protein: CASSNDRASGFSYEQYF.

This clonotype was observed many times. This chain joins TRBV5-6 and TRBJ2-2; no reliable D call. The CDR3 covers 15 residues. Germline V gives CDR1 SGHDT, CDR2 YYEEEE. The V and J ends lost 2 bases and 6 bases respectively, with 14 bases between them. CDR3 sequence (DNA): TGTGCCAGCAGCTTTTTCCGCGGCCCACCCGGGGAGCTGTTTTTT. Its translation is CASSFFRGPPGELFF.

At least ten counts were recorded for this clonotype. This chain connects TRBV6-1 to TRBJ1-2; no definite D call. The V end lost 5 bases, the J end lost 2 bases, and 18 bases lay between the germline ends. The germline gives CDR1 MNHNS, CDR2 SASEGT. This CDR3 contains 16 residues. The DNA for the CDR3 is TGTGCCAGCAGTCGTAGACCAGACCCCAGAAACTATGGCTACACCTTC. It codes for CASSRRPDPRNYGYTF.

This clonotype was observed many times. This sequence joins TRBV20-1 and TRBJ2-5, with TRBD2 matching 9 bases. This CDR3 has 13 amino acids. J lost 5 bases, V lost 2 bases, and 3 bases had no gene match. Looked up from germline, CDR1 is DFQATT and CDR2 is SNEGSKA (reference sequence). The CDR3 nucleotides read TGCAGTGCTAGACTAGCGGGGTTGGAGACCCAGTACTTC. This gives the protein CSARLAGLETQYF.

This clonotype showed up many times. The chain joins TRBV29-1 to TRBJ2-1; 7 bases map to TRBD1. The CDR3 covers 11 residues. V trimming: 4 bases; J trimming: 6 bases; junction bases outside the gene matches: 0. Germline loops: CDR1 SQVTM, CDR2 ANQGSEA. The CDR3 protein is CSVGDSNEQFF. The CDR3 DNA is TGCAGCGTTGGGGACAGCAATGAGCAGTTCTTC.

This clonotype appeared a single time. This could be a read error, since a much larger clone is one nucleotide away. This chain uses TRBV12-3 or TRBV12-4 with TRBJ2-5, with D unclear. This CDR3 has 14 residues. DNA of the CDR3: TGTGCCGGCAGTTTAAGACACCAGAAAGAGACCCAGTACTTC. Protein product: CAGSLRHQKETQYF.

This clonotype was detected many times. The chain recombines TRBV6-5 with TRBJ2-4, with TRBD1 matching over 7 bases. CDR3 length equals 16 residues. Trimming removed 4 bases from V and 3 bases from J; junction bases left unmatched: 9. Looked up from germline, CDR1 is MNHEY and CDR2 is SVGAGI. In DNA, the CDR3 is TGTGCCAGCAGTTCCCTCGGACAGGTTCGCAAAAACATTCAGTACTTC. It is translated as CASSSLGQVRKNIQYF.

V gene TRBV20-1 combines with J gene TRBJ2-3, with 11 bases matching TRBD1. The CDR3 is 14 residues long. The V and J ends lost 4 bases and 4 bases, in that order; junction bases with no gene match: 4. Per germline, CDR1 DFQATT and CDR2 SNEGSKA (reference sequence). In DNA form, the CDR3 reads TGCAGTGCTACCCGGACAGGGGGCGCAGATACGCAGTATTTT. Amino acid sequence: CSATRTGGADTQYF.

As concerns this clonotype: Possible read error: a much larger clone is one base away. The conserved closing phenylalanine or tryptophan is absent in this CDR3, likely reflecting a read error. This chain uses TRBV12-3 or TRBV12-4 with TRBJ2-7; 9 nucleotides align to TRBD2. CDR3 length: 14 residues. Germline trimming cut 3 bases from V and 2 bases from J; bases unmatched to any gene: 2. In DNA form, the CDR3 reads TGTGCCAGCAGTTTTGCGGGAGGGCCCTACGAGCAGTACTTG. Translating it yields CASSFAGGPYEQYL.

This clonotype was detected only a few times. The gene calls are TRBV18 and TRBJ2-1; 7 nucleotides agree with TRBD2. The CDR3 sequence is 16 residues long. Per the germline V gene, CDR1 is KGHSH and CDR2 is LQKENI. The V segment lost 3 bases and the J segment 9 bases; nucleotides outside the gene matches: 14. The CDR3 bases are TGTGCCAGCTCACCTCAAGTCGGGAGGCCCTCGGGTGAGCAGTTCTTC. It yields the protein CASSPQVGRPSGEQFF.

This clonotype has a handful of counts. The chain carries TRBV5-1 and TRBJ2-7; D is ambiguous. This CDR3 has 13 amino acids. In germline, CDR1 is SGHRS, CDR2 YFSETQ. Trimming removed 2 bases from V and 3 bases from J, with 9 bases in between. The CDR3 sequence is CASSFTDYYEQYF. The CDR3 DNA reads TGCGCCAGCAGCTTTACGGATTACTACGAGCAGTACTTC.